This record looks at one TCR beta chain sequence and its context. No antigen is known for it. These data originate in a study of T-cell memory formation after mild COVID-19. The study, taken as a whole, reports: Within pre-infection memory, some responding clones were found, suggesting cross-reactive memory joined. Researchers could not confirm that second-wave clones peaking on day 37 targeted SARS-CoV-2. Clones contracting day 15 to 85 were balanced CD4/CD8; later expanders leaned CD4+.

This CDR3 is 13 amino acids long. V gave up 7 bases and J gave up 6 bases; unmatched junction bases: 7. CDR1 is SEHNR, CDR2 FQNEAQ, per germline (reference sequence). TCRdb re-called the 5' RACE reads with MiXCR, one entry per CDR3 protein. The data hold hundreds of thousands of distinct CDR3 sequences, with roughly 25% observed a single time. The sequencing sample was made of PBMCs or a T cell subset sorted from them (not recorded which). This TCR derives from an adult woman who had mild COVID-19 (a few samples of this study predate the infection). Cell type and time point are not known. This chain uses TRBV7-9 with TRBJ1-1, with 8 bases lining up with TRBD1. The chain's CDR3 is CASIWTGTAEAFF. As DNA, the CDR3 is TGTGCCAGCATCTGGACAGGGACGGCTGAAGCTTTCTTT.